The 19 T cell receptor beta chains in this list originate from one sample, sequenced in a study of cytomegalovirus exposure and HLA in healthy donors. Only in-frame clones appear in the TCRdb table, and some are missing; sequencing was by immunoSEQ multiplex PCR. This sample carries over 45,000 clones, 90% of them seen once, and the ten largest clones take around 1%. Sequences were obtained from PBMCs. These receptors were taken from a young man in good health and CMV-seronegative.

This chain connects TRBV19 to TRBJ1-5; D gene unclear. Germline V gives CDR1 LNHDA, CDR2 SQIVND (reference sequence). V was cut by 6 bases and J by 3 bases, with 21 bases left in between. CDR3 length: 17 amino acids. CDR3 sequence: CASSREGSGVNNQPQHF. In DNA form, the CDR3 reads TGTGCCAGTAGCCGGGAGGGAAGCGGGGTTAACAATCAGCCCCAGCATTTT.

This chain connects TRBV6-1 to TRBJ2-7, with D possibly being TRBD2 (5 bases). V lost 9 bases, J lost 3 bases, and 6 bases lay in between. Germline assignment: CDR1 MNHNS and CDR2 SASEGT. CDR3 length: 10 residues. CDR3 in amino acids: CASGSYEQYF. The CDR3 DNA reads as TGTGCCAGTGGGAGCTACGAGCAGTACTTC.

The V and J genes are TRBV2 and TRBJ2-7; tentatively, D is TRBD1 (5 bases). The CDR3 length is 14 residues. The germline V gene encodes CDR1 SNHLY and CDR2 FYNNEI. Trimming shortened V by 3 bases and J by 1 base, and 10 bases separated the two germline ends. CDR3 loop: CASSDWGRSYEQYF. The CDR3 DNA is TGTGCCAGCAGTGACTGGGGCAGATCCTACGAGCAGTACTTC.

CDR3 amino acids: CASSFLAGFRNTGELFF. CDR3 DNA: TGTGCCAGCAGTTTCCTAGCGGGATTTCGGAACACCGGGGAGCTGTTTTTT. The chain joins TRBV28 to TRBJ2-2; 9 nucleotides agree with TRBD2. The CDR3 covers 17 residues. From germline, CDR1 is MDHEN and CDR2 SYDVKM. Trimming at V came to 3 bases and at J to 1 base, leaving 6 bases not matched to a gene.

The V and J genes are TRBV27 and TRBJ2-1, with D tentatively TRBD2 (5 bases). Germline loops: CDR1 MNHEY, CDR2 SMNVEV (reference sequence). V lost 1 base to trimming and J lost 4 bases, with 11 bases between them. The CDR3 runs 15 residues. CDR3 protein: CASSLFRGFYNEQFF. Here the CDR3 DNA reads TGTGCCAGCAGTTTATTTCGGGGATTTTACAATGAGCAGTTCTTC.

The rearrangement joins TRBV27 to TRBJ2-7, with 7 bases fitting TRBD1. The germline CDR1 and CDR2 sequences are MNHEY and SMNVEV (reference sequence). The CDR3 is 13 residues long. The ends lost 6 bases at V and 5 bases at J; junction bases unmatched: 7. DNA for the CDR3: TGTGCCAGCAGAAACATAACAGGGGACGAGCAGTACTTC. As protein: CASRNITGDEQYF.

This rearrangement joins TRBV7-3 to TRBJ1-1; perhaps TRBD1 as D (5 bases). V was shortened by 4 bases and J by 0 bases, with 6 bases between the two germline ends. The CDR3 sequence is 13 residues long. Germline V gives CDR1 SGHTA, CDR2 FQGTGA. CDR3 coding DNA: TGTGCCAGCAGCTGGGGCCTGAACACTGAAGCTTTCTTT. Amino acid sequence: CASSWGLNTEAFF.

The chain employs TRBV12-5 and TRBJ1-4; 9 bases match TRBD1. This CDR3 spans 17 amino acids. Germline values: CDR1 LGHNT, CDR2 FRNRAP. Trimming at V came to 6 bases and at J to 2 bases, leaving 10 bases not matched to a gene. CDR3 in DNA: TGTGCTAGTGGCCCTTCACAGGGGGCTAGGACTAATGAAAAACTGTTTTTT. It encodes CASGPSQGARTNEKLFF.

The chain is built from TRBV6-1 and TRBJ1-1, with D tentatively TRBD1 (5 bases). From germline, CDR1 is MNHNS and CDR2 SASEGT. This CDR3 contains 12 residues. Trimming pared 8 bases from V and 0 bases from J, leaving 7 bases between. The CDR3 region has the DNA TGTGCCAGCGGACACTTGAACACTGAAGCTTTCTTT. As protein: CASGHLNTEAFF.

The CDR3 coding sequence is TGTGCCAGCAGTTCCGGACTAGCGGGAGGGGATGAGCAGTTCTTC. Encoded protein: CASSSGLAGGDEQFF. The genes are TRBV6-5 and TRBJ2-1; TRBD2 agrees at 15 bases. The germline CDR1 and CDR2 sequences are MNHEY and SVGAGI. The V and J ends lost 4 bases and 8 bases, in that order; junction bases with no gene match: 3. CDR3 length: 15 amino acids.

The V call is TRBV28, the J call TRBJ2-6; no reliable D call. The germline V gene has CDR1 MDHEN and CDR2 SYDVKM. The CDR3 loop spans 20 amino acids. V shed 2 bases and J shed 1 base, with 21 bases lying between them. CDR3 loop: CASSLGGLDHYFSGANVLTF. CDR3 DNA: TGTGCCAGCAGTTTAGGTGGTTTAGATCACTACTTTTCTGGGGCCAACGTCCTGACTTTC.

The rearrangement links TRBV5-1 to TRBJ2-7, with no clear D. The CDR3 sequence is 15 residues long. V was shortened by 0 bases and J by 0 bases, with 10 bases between the two germline ends. The germline gives CDR1 SGHRS, CDR2 YFSETQ. This CDR3 reads CASSLDPGSSYEQYF. The CDR3 DNA reads as TGCGCCAGCAGCTTGGACCCAGGAAGCTCCTACGAGCAGTACTTC.

This clone appeared once. The chain uses TRBV29-1 and TRBJ2-1, with 8 bases matching TRBD2. The CDR3 runs 16 residues. Trimming removed 0 bases from V and 1 base from J; junction bases left unmatched: 5. Germline assignment: CDR1 SQVTM and CDR2 ANQGSEA. CDR3 region: CSVEDTSGGSYNEQFF. CDR3 DNA sequence: TGCAGCGTTGAAGACACTAGCGGTGGGTCCTACAATGAGCAGTTCTTC.

The rearrangement links TRBV27 to TRBJ1-2; 9 nucleotides align to TRBD1. Germline V gene sequence: CDR1 MNHEY, CDR2 SMNVEV (reference sequence). Unmatched junction bases numbered 4, after V lost 3 bases and J lost 8 bases. The CDR3 length is 13 residues. CDR3 residues: CASSFSTGGGYTF. DNA for the CDR3: TGTGCCAGCAGTTTCTCGACAGGGGGGGGCTACACCTTC.

V and J are TRBV7-2 and TRBJ2-7; maybe TRBD1 (6 bases). This CDR3 has 14 residues. Per germline, CDR1 SGHTA and CDR2 FQGNSA. V lost 3 bases to trimming and J lost 6 bases, with 15 bases between them. The CDR3 spells CASSFTGYSPEQYF. Written as DNA, the CDR3 is TGTGCCAGCAGCTTCACAGGGTATTCCCCCGAGCAGTACTTC. Combining the CDR3 with reference TRBV7-2 and TRBJ2-7 gives the whole variable domain GAGVSQSPSNKVTEKGKDVELRCDPISGHTALYWYRQSLGQGLEFLIYFQGNSAPDKSGLPSDRFSAERTGGSVSTLTIQRTQQEDSAVYLCASSFTGYSPEQYFGPGTRLTVT.

On this clone itself: The sample has other DNA sequences that encode this CDR3 too. The V gene is TRBV30, the J gene TRBJ1-5, with a weak D call TRBD1 (6 bases). Trimming took 0 bases from V and 5 from J, leaving 8 bases between them. This CDR3 spans 13 amino acids. CDR1 is GTSNPN, CDR2 SVGIG, per germline (reference sequence). CDR3: CAWSVQGDQPQHF. CDR3 nucleotides: TGTGCCTGGAGTGTACAGGGTGATCAGCCCCAGCATTTT.

The rearrangement joins TRBV11-2 to TRBJ2-7; maybe TRBD2 (7 bases). The CDR3 covers 15 residues. V lost 0 bases, J lost 4 bases, and 13 bases lay in between. CDR1 is SGHAT, CDR2 FQNNGV, per germline. The CDR3: CASSLDSGGWYEQYF. CDR3 in DNA: TGTGCCAGCAGCTTAGATTCGGGGGGCTGGTACGAGCAGTACTTC.

In nucleotides, the CDR3 is TGTGCAAGTCCCTCGACAGGGTGGCATGAGCAGTTCTTC. Translated, it gives CASPSTGWHEQFF. The rearrangement links TRBV12-2 to TRBJ2-1; TRBD1, the table's D call, lacks a check against the DNA. TRBV12-2 is designated a pseudogene. The CDR3 has 13 amino acids.

The rearrangement joins TRBV4-1 to TRBJ2-1, with TRBD1 as a possible D gene (7 bases). V lost 1 base and J lost 8, with 24 bases in between. There are 18 residues in the CDR3. The germline CDR1 and CDR2 sequences are MGHRA and YSYEKL. In DNA form, the CDR3 reads TGCGCCAGCAGCCAAGTCGTCCTGACAGGGCAGACGGGAGATGAGCAGTTCTTC. This gives the protein CASSQVVLTGQTGDEQFF.